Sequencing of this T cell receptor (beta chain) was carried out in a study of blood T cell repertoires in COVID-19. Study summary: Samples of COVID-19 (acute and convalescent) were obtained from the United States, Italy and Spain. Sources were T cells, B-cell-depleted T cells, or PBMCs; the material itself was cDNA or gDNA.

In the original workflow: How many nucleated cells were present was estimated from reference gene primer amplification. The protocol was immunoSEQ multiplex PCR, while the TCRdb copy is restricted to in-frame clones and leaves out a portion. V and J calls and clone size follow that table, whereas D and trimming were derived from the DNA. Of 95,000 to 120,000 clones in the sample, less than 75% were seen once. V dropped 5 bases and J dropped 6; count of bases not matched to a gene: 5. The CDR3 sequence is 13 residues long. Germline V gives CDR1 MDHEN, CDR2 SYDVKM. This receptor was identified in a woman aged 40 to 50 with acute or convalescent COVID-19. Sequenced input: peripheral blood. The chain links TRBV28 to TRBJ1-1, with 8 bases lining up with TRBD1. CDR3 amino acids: CASSLGTGPEAFF. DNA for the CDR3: TGTGCCAGCAGTCTCGGGACAGGACCTGAAGCTTTCTTT.